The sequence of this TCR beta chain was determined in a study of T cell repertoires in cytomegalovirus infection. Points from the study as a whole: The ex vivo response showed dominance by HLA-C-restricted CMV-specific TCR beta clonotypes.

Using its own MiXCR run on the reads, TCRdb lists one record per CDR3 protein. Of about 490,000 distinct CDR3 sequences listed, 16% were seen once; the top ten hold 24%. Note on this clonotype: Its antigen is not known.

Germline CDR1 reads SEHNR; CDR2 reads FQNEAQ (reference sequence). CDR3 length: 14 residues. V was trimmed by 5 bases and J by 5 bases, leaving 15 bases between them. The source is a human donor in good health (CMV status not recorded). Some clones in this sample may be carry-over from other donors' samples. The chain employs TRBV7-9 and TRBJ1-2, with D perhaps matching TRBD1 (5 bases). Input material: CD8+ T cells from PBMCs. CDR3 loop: CASSPLGGEYGYTF. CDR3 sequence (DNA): TGTGCCAGCAGCCCCTTGGGGGGGGAATATGGCTACACCTTC.